Included here is one TCR beta chain sequence, with context. The antigen is undetermined. The stable label applied to hyperthyroidism with no ophthalmopathy within 18 months of follow-up. RNA served as the template for amplifying TCR beta CDR3 regions. Second-round multiplex PCR followed a first-round RT-PCR using HTBI primers. One entry per CDR3 protein, called by TCRdb with MiXCR from the multiplex PCR reads. The sample shows 400,000 to 500,000 distinct CDR3 sequences, around 21% of them seen only once. CDR1 is MNHEY and CDR2 is SVGEGT in the germline V gene. The CDR3 sequence is 14 residues long. V was clipped by 6 bases and J by 5 bases, with 17 bases between them. The data belong to a study of Graves' ophthalmopathy and Graves' hyperthyroidism. Broader study findings: In blood appeared most of the expanded thyroid clonotypes whose frequency exceeded 0.001.

The chain employs TRBV6-2 or TRBV6-3 and TRBJ2-7, with D possibly being TRBD1 (6 bases). The receptor's source is a woman between 18 and 29 years old with stable Graves' hyperthyroidism. Sequencing was performed on peripheral blood. CDR3 nucleotide sequence: TGTGCCAGCAGCTACGGGACATCGGTCCACGAGCAGTACTTC. Protein: CASSYGTSVHEQYF.